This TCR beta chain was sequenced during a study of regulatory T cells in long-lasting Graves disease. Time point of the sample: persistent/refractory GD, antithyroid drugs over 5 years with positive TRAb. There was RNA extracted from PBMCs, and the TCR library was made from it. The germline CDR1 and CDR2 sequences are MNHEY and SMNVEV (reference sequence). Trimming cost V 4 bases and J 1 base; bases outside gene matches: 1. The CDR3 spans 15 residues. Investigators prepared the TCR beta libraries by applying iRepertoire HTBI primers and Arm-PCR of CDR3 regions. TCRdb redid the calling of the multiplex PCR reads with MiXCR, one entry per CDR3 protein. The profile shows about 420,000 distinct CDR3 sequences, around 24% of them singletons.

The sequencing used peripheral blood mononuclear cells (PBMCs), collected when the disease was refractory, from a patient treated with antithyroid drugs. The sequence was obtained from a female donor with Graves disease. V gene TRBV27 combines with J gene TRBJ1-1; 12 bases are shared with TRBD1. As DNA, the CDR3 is TGTGCCAGCAGTTCGGGACAGGGGGCGAACACTGAAGCTTTCTTT. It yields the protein CASSSGQGANTEAFF.